This is a list of T cell receptor beta chains from one sample in a study of tumor and adjacent non-tumor tissue in lung cancer. TCRdb ran MiXCR on the multiplex PCR reads and lists one entry per CDR3 protein. Here the sample spans some 120,000 distinct CDR3 sequences, about 66% being singletons. The source material was lung tumor tissue. These receptors all stem from a man aged 25-45 years with non-small cell lung cancer. The CDR3 runs from the conserved cysteine through the conserved F or W. D genes are given only for firm matches. For some rows the clone size is stated as once, few or many, or as a class when expanded; others skip it.

.,TRBV6-5,TRBJ2-7,TRBD1,TGTGCCAGCAGTGTGGGACAGCGAAGCTCCAACGAGCAGTACTTC,CASSVGQRSSNEQYF
.,TRBV6-6,TRBJ1-1,.,TGTGCCAGCAGCACCACGGGGCTTGAAACTGAAGCTTTCTTT,CASSTTGLETEAFF
many,TRBV6-6,TRBJ1-1,TRBD1,TGTGCCAGCAGTTCTGGGACAGGGGGAAACACTGAAGCTTTCTTT,CASSSGTGGNTEAFF
many,TRBV29-1,TRBJ2-3,TRBD2,TGCAGCGTTGAAGTGGCTAGCGGGAGGCCGGGCGGGAGCACAGATACGCAGTATTTT,CSVEVASGRPGGSTDTQYF
.,TRBV10-3,TRBJ2-5,.,TGTGCCATCAGTGAATCGGACAGCGGCGAGACCCAGTACTTC,CAISESDSGETQYF
many,TRBV6-2/TRBV6-3,TRBJ2-5,.,TGTGCCAGCAGTTACTCCGGGCAAGAGACCCAGTACTTC,CASSYSGQETQYF
.,TRBV12-3/TRBV12-4,TRBJ2-2,.,TGTGCCAACACTAACGGGGTCGGGGAGCTGTTTTTT,CANTNGVGELFF
many,TRBV6-1,TRBJ2-1,.,TGTGCCTCAATGATGGGCGGGGTGATCGCTGAGCAGTTCTTC,CASMMGGVIAEQFF
many,TRBV5-5,TRBJ1-3,.,TGTGCCAGCGAACGGGAAGGGCTCGGTGGAAACACCATATATTTT,CASEREGLGGNTIYF
few,TRBV12-3/TRBV12-4,TRBJ2-1,TRBD2,TGTGCCAGCAGTTTTGTAGCGGGGGGACCACCAAATTACAATGGGCAGTTCTTC,CASSFVAGGPPNYNGQFF
.,TRBV30,TRBJ2-4,TRBD1,TGTGCCTGGACTGGGACAGAAGCCAAAAACATTCAGTACTTC,CAWTGTEAKNIQYF
.,TRBV11-2,TRBJ2-1,TRBD1,TGTGCCAGCAGCTCTCATAAACAGGGGTTGGCATACAATGAGCAGTTCTTC,CASSSHKQGLAYNEQFF
.,TRBV5-6,TRBJ2-5,TRBD2,TGTGCCAGCAGCTCCCCAGCGGGAACTAGACCCCCCGAAGGTGGAGAGACCCAGTACTTC,CASSSPAGTRPPEGGETQYF
.,TRBV6-5,TRBJ2-6,.,TGTGCCAGCAGGAATTGGACAGTGAGCTCTACGGCCAACGTCCTGACTTTT,CASRNWTVSSTANVLTF
.,TRBV11-2,TRBJ1-1,.,TGTGCCATCAGCATCCAGGAGAACACTGAAGCTTTCTTT,CAISIQENTEAFF
many,TRBV10-3,TRBJ2-2,.,TGTGCCATCAGGACGGTCAACACCGGGGAGCTGTTTTTT,CAIRTVNTGELFF
.,TRBV11-3,TRBJ2-2,.,TGTGCCAGCAGCTATGACGCCGGGCTGCTGTTTTTT,CASSYDAGLLFF
.,TRBV6-2/TRBV6-3,TRBJ2-7,.,TGTGCCAGTAGCCCTACCGGGGGGCGTTCCTACGAGCAGTACTTC,CASSPTGGRSYEQYF
many,TRBV20-1,TRBJ2-1,.,TGCAGTGCTAGAGACTGGGACTACAATGAGCAGTTCTTC,CSARDWDYNEQFF
.,TRBV11-3,TRBJ1-6,.,TGTGTCAGCAGTTTAGGCCCAGCGGGGTCACCCCTCCAATTT,CVSSLGPAGSPLQF
.,TRBV5-4,TRBJ1-5,.,TGTGCCAGCAGCTTGGATCCTACCGGCAATCAGCCCCAGCATTTT,CASSLDPTGNQPQHF
few,TRBV20-1,TRBJ2-2,.,TGCAATGCTAGCTCGGGGGGCGACACCGGGGAGCTGTTTTTT,CNASSGGDTGELFF
.,TRBV6-2/TRBV6-3,TRBJ2-3,.,TGTGCCAGCAGTTACTATAATCCCAGCACAGATACGCAGTGTTTT,CASSYYNPSTDTQCF
once,TRBV11-2,TRBJ2-5,.,TGTGCCAACAGTTCCGGGGGCAGCCAAGAGACCCAGTACTTC,CANSSGGSQETQYF
many,TRBV20-1,TRBJ2-3,.,TGCAGTGCTAGAGCGACCGCGGAATGGTCGCAGTATTTT,CSARATAEWSQYF
once,TRBV21-1,TRBJ2-3,.,TGTACCAGCAGCAGCGGGAGGGCCACAGATACGCAGTATTTT,CTSSSGRATDTQYF
.,TRBV5-1,TRBJ2-6,.,TGCGCCAGCTGCTTGGGCTCTGGGGCCAACGTCATGACTTTC,CASCLGSGANVMTF
.,TRBV4-1,TRBJ2-1,TRBD2,TGCGCCAGCAGCCAACCAGGACTAGCGGGAGGGAGGAATGAGCAGCTCTTC,CASSQPGLAGGRNEQLF
.,TRBV4-1,TRBJ2-7,.,TGCGCCAGCAGCCCAACTAGGATCTCGGACTACGAGCAGTACTTC,CASSPTRISDYEQYF
once,TRBV20-1,TRBJ1-3,.,TGCAGTGCTAGGACGGGACTACTTGTAGAGACCATATATTTT,CSARTGLLVETIYF
.,TRBV20-1,TRBJ2-1,.,TGCAGTGCTAGCCGCGGCGTAGTCTACAATGAGGAGTTCTTC,CSASRGVVYNEEFF
once,TRBV20-1,TRBJ2-7,TRBD1,TGCAGTACTAGAAGGACAGGGATGGGCGAGCGGTACTTC,CSTRRTGMGERYF
many,TRBV5-5,TRBJ1-5,.,TGTGCCAGCAGCCCGAGGGCGACGGAAGGAGATAGCAATCAGCCCCAGCATTTT,CASSPRATEGDSNQPQHF
many,TRBV11-2,TRBJ2-7,.,TGTGCCAGCAGCTCTCGTGAGGGCGAGCAGTACTTC,CASSSREGEQYF
.,TRBV4-1,TRBJ2-7,TRBD1,TGCACCAGCAGCCAAGAAAGGACAGGGGGATACGAACAGTACTTC,CTSSQERTGGYEQYF
.,TRBV24-1,TRBJ1-5,.,TGTGCCACCAGTGACGCTCGGGGGGCGGGTCAGCCCCAGCATTTT,CATSDARGAGQPQHF
.,TRBV20-1,TRBJ2-3,TRBD2,TGCAGTGTCCGAAGACTAGCGGGGGGCCACACAGGTACGCAGTATTTT,CSVRRLAGGHTGTQYF
.,TRBV6-2/TRBV6-3,TRBJ1-1,.,TGTGCCAGCAGCTACGCGGGGAGAGAGGCTTTCTTT,CASSYAGREAFF
.,TRBV20-1,TRBJ1-6,.,TGCAGTACTAGAATTGGGGAGAGAGCCCTCCACTTT,CSTRIGERALHF
.,TRBV13,TRBJ2-2,.,TGTGCCAGCAGCCCCGTGTGGGGGTGGGGGAACACCGGGGAGCTGTTTTTT,CASSPVWGWGNTGELFF
few,TRBV20-1,TRBJ1-5,.,TGCAGTGCTAGGACAGGTACCAATCAGCCCCAGCATTTT,CSARTGTNQPQHF
.,TRBV12-3/TRBV12-4,TRBJ2-2,.,TGTGCCAGCAGTATATGGACGGGTGTAACGAAGACCGGGGAGCTGTTTTTT,CASSIWTGVTKTGELFF
.,TRBV6-2/TRBV6-3,TRBJ1-5,.,TGTGCCAGCAGTTACGAGGCGAGCAATCAGCCCCAGCATTTT,CASSYEASNQPQHF
.,TRBV5-4,TRBJ1-5,.,TGTGCCAGCAGCGACGGGACACCAAATAACAATCAGCCCCAGCATTTT,CASSDGTPNNNQPQHF